The entry below describes one T cell receptor (beta chain). Antigen unknown. Trimming pared 4 bases from V and 4 bases from J, leaving 17 bases between. The germline gives CDR1 SGHDT, CDR2 YYEEEE. The CDR3 contains 15 residues. This sample was taken from a study of response to subunit inactivated influenza vaccine. Overall study findings and caveats: T cells newly recruited by each seasonal influenza vaccination are few, the authors suggested.

Each CDR3 protein is one row after TCRdb ran MiXCR on the RT-PCR reads. The repertoire has roughly 760,000 distinct CDR3 sequences, around 20% of them found once; the top ten carry 10%. The genes are TRBV5-6 and TRBJ1-2, with a tentative D call TRBD1 (5 bases). This TCR was sampled from a man aged 45-65 years who received an inactivated influenza vaccine. Specimen: PBMCs from blood, collected more than 4 days after vaccination. In DNA, the CDR3 is TGTGCCAGCAGCCCCGCCTTGGACACGATCTATGGCTACACCTTC. This sequence encodes CASSPALDTIYGYTF.